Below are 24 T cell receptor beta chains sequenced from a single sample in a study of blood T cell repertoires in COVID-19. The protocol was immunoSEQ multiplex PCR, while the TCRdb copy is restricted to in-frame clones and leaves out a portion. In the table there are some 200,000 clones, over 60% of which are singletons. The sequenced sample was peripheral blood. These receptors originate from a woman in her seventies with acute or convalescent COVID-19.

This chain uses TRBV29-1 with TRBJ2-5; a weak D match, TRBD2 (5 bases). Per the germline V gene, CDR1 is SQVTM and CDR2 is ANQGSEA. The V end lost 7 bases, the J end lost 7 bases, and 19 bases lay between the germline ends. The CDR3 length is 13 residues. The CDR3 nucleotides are TGCAGCGCCACGGACTCTCTAGGGAGGACCCAGTACTTC. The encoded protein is CSATDSLGRTQYF.

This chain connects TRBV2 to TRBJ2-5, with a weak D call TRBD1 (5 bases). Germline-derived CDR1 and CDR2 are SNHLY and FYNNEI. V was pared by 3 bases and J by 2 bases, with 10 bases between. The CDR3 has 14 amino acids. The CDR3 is CASSEDTYQETQYF. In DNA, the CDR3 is TGTGCCAGCAGTGAGGACACTTATCAAGAGACCCAGTACTTC.

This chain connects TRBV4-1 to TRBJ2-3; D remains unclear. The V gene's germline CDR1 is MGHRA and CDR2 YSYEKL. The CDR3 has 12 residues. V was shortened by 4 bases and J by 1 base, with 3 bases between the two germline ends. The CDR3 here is CASSPGTDTQYF. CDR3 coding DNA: TGCGCCAGCAGCCCGGGCACAGATACGCAGTATTTT.

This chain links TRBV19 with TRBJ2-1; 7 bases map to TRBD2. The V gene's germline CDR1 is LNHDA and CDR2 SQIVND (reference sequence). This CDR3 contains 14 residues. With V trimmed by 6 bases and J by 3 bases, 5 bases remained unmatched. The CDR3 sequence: CASSSGLVYNEQFF. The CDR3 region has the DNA TGTGCCAGTAGCTCTGGACTAGTCTACAATGAGCAGTTCTTC.

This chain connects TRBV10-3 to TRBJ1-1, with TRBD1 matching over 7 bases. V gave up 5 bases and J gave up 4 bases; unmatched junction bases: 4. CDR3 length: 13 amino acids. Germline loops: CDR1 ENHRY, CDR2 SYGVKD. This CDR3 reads CAISSQGSTEAFF. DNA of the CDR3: TGTGCCATCAGTTCACAGGGGTCCACTGAAGCTTTCTTT.

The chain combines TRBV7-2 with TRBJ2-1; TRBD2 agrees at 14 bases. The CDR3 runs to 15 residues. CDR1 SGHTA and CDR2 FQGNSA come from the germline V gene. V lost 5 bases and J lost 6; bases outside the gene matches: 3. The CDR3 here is CASSQGTSGSNEQFF. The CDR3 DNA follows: TGTGCCAGCAGCCAAGGGACTAGCGGGAGCAATGAGCAGTTCTTC.

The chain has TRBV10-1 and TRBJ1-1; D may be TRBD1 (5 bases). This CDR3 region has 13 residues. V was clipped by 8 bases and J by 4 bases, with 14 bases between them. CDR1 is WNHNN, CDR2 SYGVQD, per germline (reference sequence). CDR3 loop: CASDQRGSTEAFF. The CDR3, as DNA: TGCGCCAGCGATCAAAGGGGTTCCACTGAAGCTTTCTTT.

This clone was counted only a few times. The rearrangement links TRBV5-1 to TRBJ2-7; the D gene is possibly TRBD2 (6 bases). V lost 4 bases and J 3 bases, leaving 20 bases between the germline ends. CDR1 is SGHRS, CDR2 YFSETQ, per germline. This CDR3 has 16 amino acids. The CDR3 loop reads CASSQMGGAGRYEQYF. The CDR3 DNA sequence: TGCGCCAGCAGCCAAATGGGAGGAGCGGGTCGCTACGAGCAGTACTTC.

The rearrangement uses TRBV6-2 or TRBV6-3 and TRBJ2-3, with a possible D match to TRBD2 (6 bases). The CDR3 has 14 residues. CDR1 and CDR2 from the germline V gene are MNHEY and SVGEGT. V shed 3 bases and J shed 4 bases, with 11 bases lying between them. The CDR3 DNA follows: TGTGCCAGCAGTTATAAGGCTAGCGCAGATACGCAGTATTTT. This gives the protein CASSYKASADTQYF.

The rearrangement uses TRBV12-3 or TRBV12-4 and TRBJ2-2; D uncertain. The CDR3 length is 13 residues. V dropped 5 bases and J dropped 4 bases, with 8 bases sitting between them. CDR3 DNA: TGTGCCAGCAGTCAAACTTCCACCGGGGAGCTGTTTTTT. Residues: CASSQTSTGELFF.

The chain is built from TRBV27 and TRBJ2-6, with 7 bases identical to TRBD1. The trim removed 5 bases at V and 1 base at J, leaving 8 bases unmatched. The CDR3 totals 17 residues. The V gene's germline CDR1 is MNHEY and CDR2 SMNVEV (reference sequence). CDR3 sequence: CASSVDRVPSGANVLTF. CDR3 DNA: TGTGCCAGCAGTGTAGACAGGGTCCCGTCTGGGGCCAACGTCCTGACTTTC.

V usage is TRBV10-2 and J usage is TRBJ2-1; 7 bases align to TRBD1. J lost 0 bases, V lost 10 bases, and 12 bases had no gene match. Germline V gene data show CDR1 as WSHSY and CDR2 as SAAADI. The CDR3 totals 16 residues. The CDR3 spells CATRREGGSSYNEQFF. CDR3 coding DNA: TGCGCCACCAGAAGGGAAGGGGGCAGCTCCTACAATGAGCAGTTCTTC.

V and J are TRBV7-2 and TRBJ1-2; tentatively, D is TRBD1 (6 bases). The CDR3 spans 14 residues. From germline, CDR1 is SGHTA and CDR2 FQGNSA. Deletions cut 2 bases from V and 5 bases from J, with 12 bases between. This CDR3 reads CASSLPGVGYGYTF. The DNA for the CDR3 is TGTGCCAGCAGCTTACCAGGGGTCGGATATGGCTACACCTTC.

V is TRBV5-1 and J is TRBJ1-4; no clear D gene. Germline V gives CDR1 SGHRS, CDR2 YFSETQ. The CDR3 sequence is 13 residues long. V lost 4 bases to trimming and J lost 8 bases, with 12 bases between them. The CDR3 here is CASSTTDGEKLFF. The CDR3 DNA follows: TGCGCCAGCAGCACTACCGACGGGGAAAAACTGTTTTTT.

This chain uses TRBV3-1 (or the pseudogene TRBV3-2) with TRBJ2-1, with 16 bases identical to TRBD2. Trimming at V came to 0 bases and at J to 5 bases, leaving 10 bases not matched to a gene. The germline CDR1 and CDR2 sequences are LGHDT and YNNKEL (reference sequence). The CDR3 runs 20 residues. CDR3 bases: TGTGCCAGCAGCCAAGAACCCGAGGGACTAGCGGGAGGGGTTAACAATGAGCAGTTCTTC. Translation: CASSQEPEGLAGGVNNEQFF.

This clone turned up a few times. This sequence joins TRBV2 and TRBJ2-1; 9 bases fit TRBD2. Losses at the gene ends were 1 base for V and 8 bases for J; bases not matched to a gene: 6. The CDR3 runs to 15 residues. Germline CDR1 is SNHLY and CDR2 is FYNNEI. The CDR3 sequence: CASSEEASGIDEQFF. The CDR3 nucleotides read TGTGCCAGCAGTGAAGAGGCTAGCGGGATAGATGAGCAGTTCTTC.

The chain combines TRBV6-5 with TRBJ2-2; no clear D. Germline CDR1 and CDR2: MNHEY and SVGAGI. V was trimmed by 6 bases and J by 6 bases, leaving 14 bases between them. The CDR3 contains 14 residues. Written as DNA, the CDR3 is TGTGCCAGCAGGCAGTATCACGCACCCGGGGAGCTGTTTTTT. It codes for CASRQYHAPGELFF.

CDR3 sequence (DNA): TGTGCCAGCAGCGTCCGGGACAGGCCCCATGGCTACACCTTC. This gives the protein CASSVRDRPHGYTF. The rearrangement joins TRBV9 to TRBJ1-2, with 8 bases aligning to TRBD1. Germline CDR1 reads SGDLS; CDR2 reads YYNGEE. Germline trimming cut 2 bases from V and 6 bases from J; bases unmatched to any gene: 6. The CDR3 loop spans 14 amino acids.

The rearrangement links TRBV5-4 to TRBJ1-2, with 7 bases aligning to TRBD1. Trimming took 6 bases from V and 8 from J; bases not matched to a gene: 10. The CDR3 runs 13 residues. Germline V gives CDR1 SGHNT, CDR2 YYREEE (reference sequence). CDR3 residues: CASTGPTGLGYTF. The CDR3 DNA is TGTGCCAGCACCGGACCGACAGGGTTAGGCTACACCTTC. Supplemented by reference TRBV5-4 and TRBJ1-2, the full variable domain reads ETGVTQSPTHLIKTRGQQVTLRCSSQSGHNTVSWYQQALGQGPQFIFQYYREEENGRGNFPPRFSGLQFPNYSSELNVNALELDDSALYLCASTGPTGLGYTFGSGTRLTVV.

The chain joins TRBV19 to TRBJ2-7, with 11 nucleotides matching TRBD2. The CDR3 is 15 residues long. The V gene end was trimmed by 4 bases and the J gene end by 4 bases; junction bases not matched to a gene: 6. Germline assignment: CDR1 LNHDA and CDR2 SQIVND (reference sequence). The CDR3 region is CASSNPGLAEYEQYF. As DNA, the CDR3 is TGTGCCAGTAGTAATCCGGGACTAGCGGAATACGAGCAGTACTTC.

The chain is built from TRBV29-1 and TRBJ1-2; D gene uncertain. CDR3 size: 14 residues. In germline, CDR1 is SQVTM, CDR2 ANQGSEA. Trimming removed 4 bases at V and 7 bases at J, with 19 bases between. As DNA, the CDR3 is TGCAGCGTTGGTAGGCAAGTGGGAGGCGGTGGCTACACCTTC. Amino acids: CSVGRQVGGGGYTF.

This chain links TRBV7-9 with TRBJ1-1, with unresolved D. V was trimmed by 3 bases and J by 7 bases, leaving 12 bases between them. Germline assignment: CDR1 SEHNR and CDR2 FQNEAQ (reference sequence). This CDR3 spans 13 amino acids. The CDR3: CASSLRTTGEAFF. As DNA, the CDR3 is TGTGCCAGCAGCTTGAGGACTACGGGTGAAGCTTTCTTT.

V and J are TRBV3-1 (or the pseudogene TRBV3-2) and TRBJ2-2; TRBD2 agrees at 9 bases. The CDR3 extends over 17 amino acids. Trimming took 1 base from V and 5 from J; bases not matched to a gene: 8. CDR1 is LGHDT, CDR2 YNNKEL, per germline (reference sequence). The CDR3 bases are TGTGCCAGCAGCCAAGTTCGGCGGGAGGGCCTTACCGGGGAGCTGTTTTTT. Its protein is CASSQVRREGLTGELFF.

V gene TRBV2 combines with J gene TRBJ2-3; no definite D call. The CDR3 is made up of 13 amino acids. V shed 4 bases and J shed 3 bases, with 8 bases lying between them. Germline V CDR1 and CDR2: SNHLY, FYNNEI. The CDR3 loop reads CASSVVVTDTQYF. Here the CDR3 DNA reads TGTGCCAGCAGTGTAGTAGTGACAGATACGCAGTATTTT.